A single sample gave rise to the 12 T cell receptor beta chains below, sequenced in a study of T cell responses to AZD1222 COVID-19 vaccine. Libraries were prepared by immunoSEQ multiplex PCR; TCRdb keeps only in-frame clonotypes and omits some of them. Of over 120,000 clones detected, more than 80% appear once; the ten largest clones hold 1.5% to 2%. Sequenced material: peripheral blood, taken on day 0 of AZD1222 vaccination. These receptor sequences come from an adult in good health.

The chain carries TRBV2 and TRBJ1-4; D is uncertain. Per the germline V gene, CDR1 is SNHLY and CDR2 is FYNNEI. V gave up 4 bases and J gave up 4 bases, with 7 bases separating them. The CDR3 is 13 residues long. This chain's CDR3 is CASSGPNNEKLFF. The CDR3 bases are TGTGCCAGCAGTGGGCCCAATAATGAAAAACTGTTTTTT.

The chain joins TRBV7-9 to TRBJ1-6; tentative D call: TRBD1 (6 bases). Germline lookup yields CDR1 SEHNR and CDR2 FQNEAQ (reference sequence). V was trimmed by 5 bases and J by 9 bases, leaving 17 bases between them. This CDR3 has 15 residues. The CDR3 is CASSPEGGAASPLHF. Written as DNA, the CDR3 is TGTGCCAGCAGCCCCGAGGGGGGTGCTGCTTCACCCCTCCACTTT.

The chain uses TRBV5-6 and TRBJ1-5; D is ambiguous. The CDR3 is 15 amino acids. The germline V gene has CDR1 SGHDT and CDR2 YYEEEE. Between the trimmed V and J ends, which lost 1 base and 0 bases, there was a span of 8 bases. The CDR3 here is CASSLWGNSNQPQHF. In nucleotides, the CDR3 is TGTGCCAGCAGCTTGTGGGGTAATAGCAATCAGCCCCAGCATTTT.

The V gene is TRBV28, the J gene TRBJ1-5, with D hard to call. CDR3 size: 15 residues. With 4 bases removed from V and 1 base from J, the gap between germline ends came to 11 bases. The germline CDR1 and CDR2 sequences are MDHEN and SYDVKM. CDR3 residues: CASSSGPRSNQPQHF. CDR3 bases: TGTGCCAGCAGTTCAGGACCGAGAAGCAATCAGCCCCAGCATTTT.

The chain uses TRBV19 and TRBJ2-1; either TRBD1 or TRBD2 may supply D (5 bases each). In germline, CDR1 is LNHDA, CDR2 SQIVND (reference sequence). V was shortened by 9 bases and J by 7 bases, with 13 bases between the two germline ends. The CDR3 is 12 amino acids. Here the CDR3 DNA reads TGTGCCAGCGGGACCCGGACGAATGAGCAGTTCTTC. Translating it yields CASGTRTNEQFF.

This chain joins TRBV3-1 (or the pseudogene TRBV3-2) and TRBJ2-6; no clear D. CDR1 is LGHDT, CDR2 YNNKEL, per germline (reference sequence). V was shortened by 0 bases and J by 1 base, with 7 bases between the two germline ends. This CDR3 is built from 16 residues. The CDR3 is CASSQDVWSGANVLTF. CDR3 sequence (DNA): TGTGCCAGCAGCCAAGATGTCTGGTCTGGGGCCAACGTCCTGACTTTC.

The CDR3 nucleotides are TGTGCCAGCAGGATGACAGGGACTTACGAGCAGTACTTC. Translation gives CASRMTGTYEQYF. The J gene is TRBJ2-7, the V gene TRBV6-5; D may be TRBD1 (7 bases). Germline V lookup: CDR1 MNHEY, CDR2 SVGAGI. CDR3 length: 13 amino acids. V lost 6 bases and J 4 bases, leaving 13 bases between the germline ends.

CDR3: CASSPRTSGYEQYF. The CDR3 DNA sequence: TGTGCCAGCAGTCCCCGGACTAGCGGTTACGAGCAGTACTTC. The chain recombines TRBV28 with TRBJ2-7; TRBD2 agrees at 10 bases. The CDR3 has 14 amino acids. V lost 5 bases to trimming and J lost 4 bases; unmatched junction nucleotides: 5. The germline CDR1 and CDR2 sequences are MDHEN and SYDVKM.

The gene calls are TRBV11-2 and TRBJ2-7; D unclear. Trimming stripped 3 bases from V and 5 bases from J, with 14 bases between. CDR1 is SGHAT, CDR2 FQNNGV, per germline. This CDR3 has 14 residues. In nucleotides, the CDR3 is TGTGCCAGCAGCTTTGGCGGTTGGCCGGACGAGCAGTACTTC. Residues: CASSFGGWPDEQYF.

The chain links TRBV5-1 to TRBJ1-2; TRBD1 matches at 7 bases. Germline V gene data show CDR1 as SGHRS and CDR2 as YFSETQ. V gave up 3 bases and J gave up 4 bases; unmatched junction bases: 6. The CDR3 sequence is 14 residues long. The CDR3 DNA is TGCGCCAGCAGCTACGACAGGGTCGGCTATGGCTACACCTTC. Its protein product is CASSYDRVGYGYTF.

This chain uses TRBV6-5 with TRBJ2-7; 8 bases fit TRBD1. V shed 0 bases, J shed 5 bases, and the junction held 3 bases outside the gene matches. This CDR3 region has 14 residues. Per the germline V gene, CDR1 is MNHEY and CDR2 is SVGAGI. CDR3 in DNA: TGTGCCAGCAGTTACTCAGGACAGGGCCACGAGCAGTACTTC. As protein: CASSYSGQGHEQYF.

The V and J genes are TRBV7-9 and TRBJ1-5; the D gene is possibly TRBD1 (5 bases). From germline, CDR1 is SEHNR and CDR2 FQNEAQ (reference sequence). This CDR3 region has 14 residues. The V gene lost 6 bases and the J gene lost 6 bases, with 15 bases spanning the gap. The CDR3 region is CASSQTGGSQPQHF. CDR3 coding DNA: TGTGCCAGCAGTCAAACGGGGGGGAGTCAGCCCCAGCATTTT.